This note documents a single T cell receptor (beta chain) sequence. Antigen: not known. The study ran its PCR with 60 Vbeta and 13 Jbeta primers. Profiled with immunoSEQ multiplex PCR; TCRdb holds only in-frame clones, not every one. This table has approximately 190,000 clones, 70% to 80% appearing once. CDR3 size: 15 residues. Germline lookup yields CDR1 LNHDA and CDR2 SQIVND (reference sequence). Trimming cost V 5 bases and J 0 bases; bases outside gene matches: 6. This record comes from a study of cytomegalovirus exposure and HLA in healthy donors. The study, taken as a whole, reports: Association of a missense DCLRE1C variant with TCR beta V- and J-gene trimming was reported in a later analysis. Presence/absence analysis assumed near-uniform sequencing depth across donors.

J is TRBJ2-5 and V is TRBV19, with 7 positions matching TRBD2. The sample taken for sequencing was PBMCs. The receptor was isolated from a woman in her 30s in good health and CMV-seropositive. The CDR3 DNA is TGTGCCAGTAGTCCCCTTGCGGGGGACCAAGAGACCCAGTACTTC. Amino acids: CASSPLAGDQETQYF. The whole variable domain, filled in from reference TRBV19 and TRBJ2-5, reads DGGITQSPKYLFRKEGQNVTLSCEQNLNHDAMYWYRQDPGQGLRLIYYSQIVNDFQKGDIAEGYSVSREKKESFPLTVTSAQKNPTAFYLCASSPLAGDQETQYFGPGTRLLVL.